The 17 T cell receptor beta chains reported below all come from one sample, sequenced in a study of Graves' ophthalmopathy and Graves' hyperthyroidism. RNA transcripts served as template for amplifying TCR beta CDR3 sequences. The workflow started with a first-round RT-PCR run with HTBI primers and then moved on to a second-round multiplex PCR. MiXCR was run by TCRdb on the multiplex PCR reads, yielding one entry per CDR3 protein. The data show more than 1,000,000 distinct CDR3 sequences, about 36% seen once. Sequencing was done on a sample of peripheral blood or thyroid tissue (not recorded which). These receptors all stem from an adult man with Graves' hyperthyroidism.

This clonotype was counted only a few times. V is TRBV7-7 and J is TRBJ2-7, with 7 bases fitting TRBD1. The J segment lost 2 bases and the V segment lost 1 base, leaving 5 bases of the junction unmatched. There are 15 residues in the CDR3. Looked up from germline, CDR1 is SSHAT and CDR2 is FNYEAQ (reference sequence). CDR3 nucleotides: TGTGCCAGCAGCTTAGGTGCAGGGGGAACCTACGAGCAGTACTTC. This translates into CASSLGAGGTYEQYF.

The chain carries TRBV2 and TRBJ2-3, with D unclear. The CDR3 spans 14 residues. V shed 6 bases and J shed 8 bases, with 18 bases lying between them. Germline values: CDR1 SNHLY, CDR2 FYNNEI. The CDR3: CASRTTRSVGTQYF. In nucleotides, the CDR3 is TGTGCCAGCAGAACGACTCGTTCAGTTGGTACGCAGTATTTT.

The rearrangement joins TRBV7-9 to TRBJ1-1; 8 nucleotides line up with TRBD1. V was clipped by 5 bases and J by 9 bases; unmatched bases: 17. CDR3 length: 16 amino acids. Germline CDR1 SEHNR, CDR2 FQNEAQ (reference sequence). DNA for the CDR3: TGTGCCAGCAGCACACTCCAGGGGGCGCATTGGTTGAAAGCTTTCTTT. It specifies CASSTLQGAHWLKAFF.

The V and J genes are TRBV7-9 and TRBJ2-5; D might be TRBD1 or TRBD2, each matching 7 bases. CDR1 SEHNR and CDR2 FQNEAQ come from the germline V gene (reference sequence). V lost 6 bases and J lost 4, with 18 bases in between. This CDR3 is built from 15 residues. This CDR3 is CASSPGLRGGETQYF. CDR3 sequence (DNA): TGTGCCAGCAGTCCAGGACTCAGGGGGGGAGAGACCCAGTACTTC. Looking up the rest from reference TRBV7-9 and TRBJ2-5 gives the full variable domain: DTGVSQNPRHKITKRGQNVTFRCDPISEHNRLYWYRQTLGQGPEFLTYFQNEAQLEKSRLLSDRFSAERPKGSFSTLEIQRTEQGDSAMYLCASSPGLRGGETQYFGPGTRLLVL.

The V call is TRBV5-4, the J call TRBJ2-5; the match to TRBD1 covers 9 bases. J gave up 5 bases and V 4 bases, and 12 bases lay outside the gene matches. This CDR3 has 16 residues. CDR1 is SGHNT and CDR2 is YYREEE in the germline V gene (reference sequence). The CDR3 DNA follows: TGTGCCAGCAGCAAGGGTACAGGGGGCCCGGTGGAGACCCAGTACTTC. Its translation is CASSKGTGGPVETQYF.

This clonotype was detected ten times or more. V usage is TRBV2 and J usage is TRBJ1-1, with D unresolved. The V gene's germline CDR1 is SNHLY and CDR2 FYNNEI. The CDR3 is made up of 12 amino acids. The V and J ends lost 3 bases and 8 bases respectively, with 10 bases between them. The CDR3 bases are TGTGCCAGCAGTGAGGAGAACATCGAAGCTTTCTTT. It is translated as CASSEENIEAFF. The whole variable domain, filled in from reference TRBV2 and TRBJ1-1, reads EPEVTQTPSHQVTQMGQEVILRCVPISNHLYFYWYRQILGQKVEFLVSFYNNEISEKSEIFDDQFSVERPDGSNFTLKIRSTKLEDSAMYFCASSEENIEAFFGQGTRLTVV.

The CDR3: CSAAGTMVYEQYF. The DNA for the CDR3 is TGCAGTGCTGCCGGGACTATGGTCTACGAGCAGTACTTC. J is TRBJ2-7 and V is TRBV20-1, with 7 bases aligning to TRBD2. Germline assignment: CDR1 DFQATT and CDR2 SNEGSKA (reference sequence). CDR3 length equals 13 residues. V lost 5 bases, J lost 3 bases, and 7 bases stayed unmatched.

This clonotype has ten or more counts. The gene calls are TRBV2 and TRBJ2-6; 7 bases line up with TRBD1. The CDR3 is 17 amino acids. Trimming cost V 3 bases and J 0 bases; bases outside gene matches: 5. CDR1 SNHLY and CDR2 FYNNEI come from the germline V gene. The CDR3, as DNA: TGTGCCAGCAGTGAGATAGGGGGCTCCTCTGGGGCCAACGTCCTGACTTTC. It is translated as CASSEIGGSSGANVLTF.

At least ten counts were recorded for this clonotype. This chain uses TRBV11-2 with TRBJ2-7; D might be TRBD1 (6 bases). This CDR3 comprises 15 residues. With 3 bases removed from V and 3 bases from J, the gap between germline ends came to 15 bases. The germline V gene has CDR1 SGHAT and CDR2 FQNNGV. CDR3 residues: CASSLERRGNYEQYF. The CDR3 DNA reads TGTGCCAGCAGCTTGGAGCGTAGGGGGAACTACGAGCAGTACTTC. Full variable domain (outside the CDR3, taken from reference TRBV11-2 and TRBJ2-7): EAGVAQSPRYKIIEKRQSVAFWCNPISGHATLYWYQQILGQGPKLLIQFQNNGVVDDSQLPKDRFSAERLKGVDSTLKIQPAKLEDSAVYLCASSLERRGNYEQYFGPGTRLTVT.

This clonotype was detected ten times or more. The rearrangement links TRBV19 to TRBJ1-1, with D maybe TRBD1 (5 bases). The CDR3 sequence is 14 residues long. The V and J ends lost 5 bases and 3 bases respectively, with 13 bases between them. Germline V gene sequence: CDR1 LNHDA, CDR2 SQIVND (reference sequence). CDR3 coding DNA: TGTGCCAGTAGTGGGGGACCCGGGGACACTGAAGCTTTCTTT. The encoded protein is CASSGGPGDTEAFF.

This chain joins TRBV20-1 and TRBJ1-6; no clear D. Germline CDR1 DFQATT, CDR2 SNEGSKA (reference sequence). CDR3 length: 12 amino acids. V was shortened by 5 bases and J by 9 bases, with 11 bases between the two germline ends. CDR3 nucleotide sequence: TGCAGTGCTGGACGCGGGTTTTCACCCCTCCACTTT. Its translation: CSAGRGFSPLHF.

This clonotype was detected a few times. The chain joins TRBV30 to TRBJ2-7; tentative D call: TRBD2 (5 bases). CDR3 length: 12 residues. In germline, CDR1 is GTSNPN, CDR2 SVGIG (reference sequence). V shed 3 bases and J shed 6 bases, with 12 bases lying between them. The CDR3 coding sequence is TGTGCCTGGAGAGAGGGTAAGGCCGAGCAGTACTTC. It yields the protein CAWREGKAEQYF.

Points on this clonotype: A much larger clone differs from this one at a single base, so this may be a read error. CDR3 region: CASSMRVDTYEQYF. As DNA, the CDR3 is TGTGCCAGTAGCATGCGGGTCGACACCTACGAGCAGTACTTC. The chain couples TRBV19 to TRBJ2-7; possible D gene TRBD2, 5 bases. V lost 6 bases and J lost 2, with 14 bases in between. This CDR3 comprises 14 residues. CDR1 and CDR2 from the germline V gene are LNHDA and SQIVND (reference sequence). Full variable domain (remainder filled in from reference TRBV19 and TRBJ2-7): DGGITQSPKYLFRKEGQNVTLSCEQNLNHDAMYWYRQDPGQGLRLIYYSQIVNDFQKGDIAEGYSVSREKKESFPLTVTSAQKNPTAFYLCASSMRVDTYEQYFGPGTRLTVT.

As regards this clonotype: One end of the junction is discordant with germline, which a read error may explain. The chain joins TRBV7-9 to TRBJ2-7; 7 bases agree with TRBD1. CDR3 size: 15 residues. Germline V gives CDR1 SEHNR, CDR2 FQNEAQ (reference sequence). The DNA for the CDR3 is TGCGCCAGCAGCCACAAACCGGACAGGATATACGAGCAGTACTTC. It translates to CASSHKPDRIYEQYF.

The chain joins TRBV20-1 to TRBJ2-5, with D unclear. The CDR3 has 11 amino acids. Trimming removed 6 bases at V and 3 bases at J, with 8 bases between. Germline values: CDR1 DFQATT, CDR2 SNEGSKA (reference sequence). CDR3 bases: TGCAGTGCCGCATCAAAAGAGACCCAGTACTTC. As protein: CSAASKETQYF.

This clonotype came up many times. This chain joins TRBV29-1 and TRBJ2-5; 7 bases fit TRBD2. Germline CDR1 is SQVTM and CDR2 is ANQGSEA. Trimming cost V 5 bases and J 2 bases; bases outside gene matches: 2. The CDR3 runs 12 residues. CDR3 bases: TGCAGCGTTAGCGGGACTCAAGAGACCCAGTACTTC. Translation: CSVSGTQETQYF.

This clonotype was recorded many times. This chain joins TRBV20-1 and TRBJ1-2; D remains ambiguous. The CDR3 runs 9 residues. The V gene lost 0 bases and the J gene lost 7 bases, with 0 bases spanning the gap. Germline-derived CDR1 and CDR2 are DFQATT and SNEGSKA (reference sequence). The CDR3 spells CSARDGYTF. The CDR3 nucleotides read TGCAGTGCTAGAGATGGCTACACCTTC.